Listed below are T cell receptor beta chains from one sample, sequenced in a study of a mutant IDH1 vaccine in newly diagnosed glioma. The repertoire was sequenced with immunoSEQ multiplex PCR; TCRdb's copy has only in-frame clones and lacks some. The sample carries roughly 69,000 clones, around 84% recorded once. Their antigen targets remain unknown. Sample: PBMCs, taken from a glioma patient whose treatment included an IDH1 peptide vaccine. All receptors derive from a man younger than 40 with glioma. Each CDR3 is given with its conserved first and last residue. Fields, in order: D gene, V gene, J gene, clone size, CDR3 protein, CDR3 DNA. A D gene is named only where the DNA matches it firmly. Rows may omit the clone size; those that give it use once, few, many or a size class.

TRBD2	TRBV6-5	TRBJ2-3	few	CASSSSSGSTDTQYF	TGTGCCAGCAGCAGTAGTAGCGGGAGTACAGATACGCAGTATTTT
NA	TRBV2	TRBJ2-2	NA	CASSQRRAAGELFF	TGTGCCAGCAGCCAAAGGAGGGCAGCCGGGGAGCTGTTTTTT
TRBD2	TRBV7-9	TRBJ2-1	NA	CASSLYIAGDPYNEQFF	TGTGCCAGCAGCTTATATATAGCGGGGGACCCGTACAATGAGCAGTTCTTC
NA	TRBV12-5	TRBJ2-7	NA	CASGADNSYEQYF	TGTGCTAGTGGTGCTGACAACTCCTACGAGCAGTACTTC
TRBD1	TRBV5-1	TRBJ2-3	NA	CASSGQGTDTQYF	TGCGCCAGCAGCGGACAGGGCACAGATACGCAGTATTTT
NA	TRBV19	TRBJ2-1	NA	CASSIQGWNEQFF	TGTGCCAGTAGTATACAGGGGTGGAATGAGCAGTTCTTC
NA	TRBV20-1	TRBJ2-7	NA	CSCQGPYEQYF	TGCAGTTGCCAAGGCCCCTACGAGCAGTACTTC
NA	TRBV20-1	TRBJ1-1	NA	CSAGQPEAFF	TGCAGTGCCGGACAGCCTGAAGCTTTCTTT
TRBD1	TRBV27	TRBJ2-2	once	CASSLKTGHTGELFF	TGTGCCAGCAGTTTGAAGACAGGGCACACCGGGGAGCTGTTTTTT
NA	TRBV19	TRBJ1-3	once	CASWGLRQGNTIYF	TGTGCCAGTTGGGGCCTGCGCCAGGGAAACACCATATATTTT
NA	TRBV28	TRBJ2-7	once	CASSRTATFEQYF	TGTGCCAGCAGCCGGACAGCCACCTTCGAGCAGTACTTC
TRBD1	TRBV6-1	TRBJ2-7	NA	CASSEALRGLTNEQYF	TGTGCCAGCAGTGAAGCGCTGAGGGGGCTGACAAACGAGCAGTACTTC
NA	TRBV5-1	TRBJ2-5	NA	CASSLERLETQYF	TGCGCCAGCAGCTTGGAAAGGTTAGAGACCCAGTACTTC
TRBD1	TRBV7-6	TRBJ2-6	few	CASSLGTGSSSGANVLTF	TGTGCCAGCAGCTTAGGGACAGGTTCTAGCTCTGGGGCCAACGTCCTGACTTTC